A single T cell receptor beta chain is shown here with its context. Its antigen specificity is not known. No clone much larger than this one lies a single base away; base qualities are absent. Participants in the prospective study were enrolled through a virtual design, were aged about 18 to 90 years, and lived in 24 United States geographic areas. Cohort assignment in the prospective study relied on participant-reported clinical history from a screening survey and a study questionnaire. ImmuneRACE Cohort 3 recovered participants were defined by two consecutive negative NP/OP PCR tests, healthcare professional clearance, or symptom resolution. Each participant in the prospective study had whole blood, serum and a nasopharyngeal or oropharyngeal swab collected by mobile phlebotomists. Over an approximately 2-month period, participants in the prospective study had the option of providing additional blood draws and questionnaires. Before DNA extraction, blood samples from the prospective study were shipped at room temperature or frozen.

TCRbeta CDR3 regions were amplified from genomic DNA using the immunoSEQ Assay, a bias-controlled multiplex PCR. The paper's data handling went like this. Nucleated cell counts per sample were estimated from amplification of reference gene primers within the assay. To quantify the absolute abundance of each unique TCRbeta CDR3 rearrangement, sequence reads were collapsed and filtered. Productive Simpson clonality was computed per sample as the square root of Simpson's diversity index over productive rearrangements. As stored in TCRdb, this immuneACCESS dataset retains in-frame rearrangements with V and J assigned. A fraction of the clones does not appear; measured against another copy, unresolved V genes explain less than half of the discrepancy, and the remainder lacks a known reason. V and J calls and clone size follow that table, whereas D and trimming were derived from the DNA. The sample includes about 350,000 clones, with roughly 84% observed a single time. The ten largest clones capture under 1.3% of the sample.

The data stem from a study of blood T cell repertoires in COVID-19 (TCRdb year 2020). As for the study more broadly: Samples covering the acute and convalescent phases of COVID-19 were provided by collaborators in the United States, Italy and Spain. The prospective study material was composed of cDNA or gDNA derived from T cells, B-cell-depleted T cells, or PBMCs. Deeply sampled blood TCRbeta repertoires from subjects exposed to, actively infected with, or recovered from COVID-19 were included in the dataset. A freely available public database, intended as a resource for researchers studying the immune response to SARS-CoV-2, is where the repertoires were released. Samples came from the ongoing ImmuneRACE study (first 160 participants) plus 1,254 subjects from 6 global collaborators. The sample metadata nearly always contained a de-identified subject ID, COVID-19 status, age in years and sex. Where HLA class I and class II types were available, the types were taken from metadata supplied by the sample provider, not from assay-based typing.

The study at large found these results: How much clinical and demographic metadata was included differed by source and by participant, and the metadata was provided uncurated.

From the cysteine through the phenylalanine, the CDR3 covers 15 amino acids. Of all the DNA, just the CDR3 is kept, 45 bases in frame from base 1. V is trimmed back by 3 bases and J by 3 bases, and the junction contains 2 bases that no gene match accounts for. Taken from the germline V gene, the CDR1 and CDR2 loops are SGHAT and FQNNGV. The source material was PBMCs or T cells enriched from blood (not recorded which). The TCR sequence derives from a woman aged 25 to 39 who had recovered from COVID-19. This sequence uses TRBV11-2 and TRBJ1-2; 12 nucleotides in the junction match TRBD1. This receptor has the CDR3 CASSLGQGADYGYTF. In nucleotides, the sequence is TGTGCCAGCAGCTTGGGACAGGGGGCGGACTATGGCTACACCTTC.